This T cell receptor (beta chain) emerged from a study of blood T cell repertoires in COVID-19. Study context: Sites in the United States, Italy and Spain provided acute and convalescent COVID-19 samples. Sample material is recorded as cDNA or gDNA derived from T cells, B-cell-depleted T cells, or PBMCs.

Germline CDR1 MNHEY, CDR2 SVGAGI. CDR3 length: 15 residues. V gave up 0 bases and J gave up 5 bases; unmatched junction bases: 6. Clones were sequenced by immunoSEQ multiplex PCR, and TCRdb holds only the in-frame ones, with some missing. This table has roughly 700,000 clones, 90% appearing once. The chain carries TRBV6-5 and TRBJ2-7, with TRBD1 matching over 8 bases. Sequencing was done on a sample of peripheral blood. This TCR was recovered from a woman between 18 and 30 years old with acute or convalescent COVID-19. This CDR3 reads CASSYSNRGSNEQYF. In DNA form, the CDR3 reads TGTGCCAGCAGTTACTCGAACAGGGGGTCCAACGAGCAGTACTTC.